The present entry profiles one TCR beta chain with its context. The table came from immunoSEQ multiplex PCR; TCRdb's copy has only in-frame clones and leaves some out. The sample holds around 2,000,000 clones, roughly 95% seen once. This entry comes from a study of shared clonotypes between healthy human individuals. The overall study: Three plates each covered CD4 naive and memory; CD8 naive two, CD8 memory one.

As defined, naive CD8 cells were CD45RO-negative and positively selected for CCR7, with terminally differentiated effector memory CD45RA+ cells excluded. The V gene's germline CDR1 is MGHRA and CDR2 YSYEKL. The CDR3 spans 16 residues. Trimming at V came to 1 base and at J to 3 bases, leaving 8 bases not matched to a gene. The sequencing input was naive CD8+ T cells sorted from blood. The origin of this receptor is a young man in good health. The rearrangement joins TRBV4-1 to TRBJ2-7; 8 bases align to TRBD1. The CDR3 DNA sequence: TGCGCCAGCAGCCAAGTCCTACAGGGGGGAGGCTACGAGCAGTACTTC. It specifies CASSQVLQGGGYEQYF.